A single sample gave rise to the 10 T cell receptor beta chains below, sequenced in a study of control samples from healthy donors and cancer patients (dated by TCRdb to the early 2020s). Library method: the immunoSEQ multiplex PCR assay. The table comes from immuneACCESS by way of TCRdb, which keeps in-frame sequences with V and J called. Part of the clones is missing from these tables; in studies checked, under half for an unresolved V gene and the rest for unknown reasons. Across this sample there are some 49,000 clones, with approximately 86% seen only once. Roughly 2.8% of the sample is taken by the ten largest. Specimen: PBMCs. The receptors were sampled from a woman between 50 and 59 years old with lung cancer.

The chain carries TRBV6-4 and TRBJ2-3; D might be TRBD2 (6 bases). Germline lookup yields CDR1 MRHNA and CDR2 SNTAGT. The CDR3 is 16 residues long. V was clipped by 5 bases and J by 0 bases, with 15 bases between them. Here the CDR3 DNA reads TGTGCCAGCAGTCTTAGGAGGACTACGAGCACAGATACGCAGTATTTT. Translating it yields CASSLRRTTSTDTQYF.

The chain recombines TRBV9 with TRBJ2-3; 8 nucleotides align to TRBD1. The ends lost 3 bases at V and 2 bases at J; junction bases unmatched: 5. The germline gives CDR1 SGDLS, CDR2 YYNGEE. CDR3 length: 15 residues. The CDR3 protein is CASSARTGLTDTQYF. The CDR3 DNA reads TGTGCCAGCAGCGCTCGGACAGGGCTCACAGATACGCAGTATTTT.

The gene calls are TRBV19 and TRBJ1-1; the D is unclear. This CDR3 contains 14 residues. Per germline, CDR1 LNHDA and CDR2 SQIVND (reference sequence). Trimming pared 3 bases from V and 4 bases from J, leaving 12 bases between. CDR3 DNA: TGTGCCAGTAGTATGGCGAACTCGGGCACTGAAGCTTTCTTT. It codes for CASSMANSGTEAFF. The complete variable domain, with remaining parts taken from reference TRBV19 and TRBJ1-1, reads DGGITQSPKYLFRKEGQNVTLSCEQNLNHDAMYWYRQDPGQGLRLIYYSQIVNDFQKGDIAEGYSVSREKKESFPLTVTSAQKNPTAFYLCASSMANSGTEAFFGQGTRLTVV.

The J gene is TRBJ2-7, the V gene TRBV7-3, with 7 bases matching TRBD1. The CDR3 totals 15 residues. V dropped 4 bases and J dropped 4; count of bases not matched to a gene: 10. Germline V CDR1 and CDR2: SGHTA, FQGTGA. The CDR3 DNA follows: TGTGCCAGCAGCTCTCGGACAGGCCCCCTGTACGAGCAGTACTTC. This encodes CASSSRTGPLYEQYF.

V usage is TRBV4-3 and J usage is TRBJ1-1; D unclear. The ends were cut back, 2 bases at V and 2 bases at J, with 9 bases in the middle. The CDR3 sequence is 14 residues long. CDR1 LGHNA and CDR2 YSLEER come from the germline V gene. The CDR3 DNA follows: TGCGCCAGCAGCCAAACCAGAGGAAACACTGAAGCTTTCTTT. This codes for CASSQTRGNTEAFF.

The V gene is TRBV28, the J gene TRBJ2-1; D not certain. The V end was cut by 5 bases, the J end by 7 bases, with 18 bases between. The CDR3 is made up of 15 amino acids. The germline gives CDR1 MDHEN, CDR2 SYDVKM. CDR3 in amino acids: CASSLSVVEWNEQFF. The DNA of the CDR3 is TGTGCCAGCAGTCTGAGCGTCGTCGAGTGGAATGAGCAGTTCTTC.

This chain connects TRBV29-1 to TRBJ1-1, with D uncertain. Trimming pared 4 bases from V and 6 bases from J, leaving 9 bases between. There are 11 residues in the CDR3. The germline V gene encodes CDR1 SQVTM and CDR2 ANQGSEA. The CDR3 bases are TGCAGCGTTGTAAGTACCGCTGAAGCTTTCTTT. This encodes CSVVSTAEAFF.

The chain employs TRBV7-2 and TRBJ1-1; no clear D. The germline gives CDR1 SGHTA, CDR2 FQGNSA. V lost 2 bases, J lost 4 bases, and 11 bases lay in between. This CDR3 contains 14 residues. The DNA for the CDR3 is TGTGCCAGCAGCTTAATGGGGAAGACCACTGAAGCTTTCTTT. Amino acid sequence: CASSLMGKTTEAFF.

The rearrangement joins TRBV11-3 to TRBJ2-1; D not resolved. There are 15 residues in the CDR3. Trimming took off 1 base at V and 7 bases at J, with 14 bases between the two ends. Per the germline V gene, CDR1 is SGHNT and CDR2 is YENEEA. CDR3 region: CASSLAGLFGNEQFF. DNA of the CDR3: TGTGCCAGCAGCTTAGCGGGCCTCTTTGGGAATGAGCAGTTCTTC. Full variable domain (missing parts from reference TRBV11-3 and TRBJ2-1): EAGVVQSPRYKIIEKKQPVAFWCNPISGHNTLYWYLQNLGQGPELLIRYENEEAVDDSQLPKDRFSAERLKGVDSTLKIQPAELGDSAVYLCASSLAGLFGNEQFFGPGTRLTVL.

The chain combines TRBV19 with TRBJ1-5; TRBD1 matches at 7 bases. V lost 0 bases, J lost 3 bases, and 8 bases stayed unmatched. CDR1 is LNHDA, CDR2 SQIVND, per germline (reference sequence). CDR3 length equals 17 residues. The CDR3 sequence: CASSIDQGGASNQPQHF. CDR3 bases: TGTGCCAGTAGTATAGATCAGGGGGGCGCTTCCAATCAGCCCCAGCATTTT.